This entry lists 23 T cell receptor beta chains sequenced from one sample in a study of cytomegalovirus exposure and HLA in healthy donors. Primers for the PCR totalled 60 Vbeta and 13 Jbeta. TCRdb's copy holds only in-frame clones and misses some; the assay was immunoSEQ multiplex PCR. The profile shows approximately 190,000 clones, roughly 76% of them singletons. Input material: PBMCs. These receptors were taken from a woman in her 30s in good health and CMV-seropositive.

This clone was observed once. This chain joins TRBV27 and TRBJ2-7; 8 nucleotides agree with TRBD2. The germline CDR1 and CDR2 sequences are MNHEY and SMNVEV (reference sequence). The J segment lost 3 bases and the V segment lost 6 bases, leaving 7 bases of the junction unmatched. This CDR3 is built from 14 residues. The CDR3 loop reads CASRVGTRVYEQYF. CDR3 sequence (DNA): TGTGCCAGCAGGGTTGGGACTAGAGTCTACGAGCAGTACTTC.

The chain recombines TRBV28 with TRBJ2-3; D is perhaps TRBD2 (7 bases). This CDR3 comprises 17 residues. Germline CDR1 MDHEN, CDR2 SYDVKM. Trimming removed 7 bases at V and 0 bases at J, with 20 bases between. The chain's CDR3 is CASTTLGASGSTDTQYF. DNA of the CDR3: TGTGCCAGCACTACCCTGGGGGCTAGCGGTAGCACAGATACGCAGTATTTT.

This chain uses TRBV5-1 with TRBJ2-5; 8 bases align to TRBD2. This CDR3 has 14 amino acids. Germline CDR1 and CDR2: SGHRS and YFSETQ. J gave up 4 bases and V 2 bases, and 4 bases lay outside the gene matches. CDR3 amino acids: CASSFGAGAETQYF. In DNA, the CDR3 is TGCGCCAGCAGCTTCGGAGCGGGGGCAGAGACCCAGTACTTC.

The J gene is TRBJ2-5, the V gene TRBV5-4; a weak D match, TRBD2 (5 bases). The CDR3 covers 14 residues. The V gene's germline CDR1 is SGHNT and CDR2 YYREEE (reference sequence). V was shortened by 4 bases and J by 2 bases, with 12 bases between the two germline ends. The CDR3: CASSIRLNQETQYF. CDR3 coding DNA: TGTGCCAGCAGCATACGACTAAATCAAGAGACCCAGTACTTC.

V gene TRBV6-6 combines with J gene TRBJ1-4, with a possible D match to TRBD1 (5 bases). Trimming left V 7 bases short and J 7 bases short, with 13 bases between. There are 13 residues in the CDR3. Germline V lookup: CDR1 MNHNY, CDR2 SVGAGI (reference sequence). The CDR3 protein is CASTGTRGEKLFF. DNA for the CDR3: TGTGCCAGCACCGGGACGCGGGGTGAAAAACTGTTTTTT.

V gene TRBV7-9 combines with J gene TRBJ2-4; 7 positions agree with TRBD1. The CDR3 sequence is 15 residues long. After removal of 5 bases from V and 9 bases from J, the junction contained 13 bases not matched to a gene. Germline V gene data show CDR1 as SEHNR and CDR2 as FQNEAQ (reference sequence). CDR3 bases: TGTGCCAGCAGCCTCCGACAGGGAGCTATGGGCATTCAGTACTTC. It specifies CASSLRQGAMGIQYF.

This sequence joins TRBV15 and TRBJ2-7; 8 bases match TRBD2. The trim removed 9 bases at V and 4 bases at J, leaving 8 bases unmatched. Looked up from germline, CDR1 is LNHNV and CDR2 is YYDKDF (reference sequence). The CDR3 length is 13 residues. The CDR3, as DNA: TGTGCCACAAAGCGGGAGTACAAGTACGAGCAGTACTTC. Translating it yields CATKREYKYEQYF.

In DNA form, the CDR3 reads TGTGCCAGCAGTTCTACAGGCAATAATTCACCCCTCCACTTT. It translates to CASSSTGNNSPLHF. This chain connects TRBV6-6 to TRBJ1-6; D is possibly TRBD1 (5 bases). V was shortened by 4 bases and J by 5 bases, with 9 bases between the two germline ends. Germline CDR1 MNHNY, CDR2 SVGAGI (reference sequence). CDR3 size: 14 residues.

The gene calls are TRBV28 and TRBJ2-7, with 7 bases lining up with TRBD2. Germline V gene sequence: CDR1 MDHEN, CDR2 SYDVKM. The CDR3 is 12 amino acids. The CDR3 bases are TGTGCGACCGGCGGGAGCTCCTACGAGCAGTACTTC. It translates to CATGGSSYEQYF.

The CDR3 DNA follows: TGCAGCGCGGGGGGGACTAGCGGGAGGCGGGTGTACAATGAGCAGTTCTTC. Encoded protein: CSAGGTSGRRVYNEQFF. V is TRBV29-1 and J is TRBJ2-1; 15 positions agree with TRBD2. Germline V gene data show CDR1 as SQVTM and CDR2 as ANQGSEA. The V gene end was trimmed by 7 bases and the J gene end by 4 bases; junction bases not matched to a gene: 11. The CDR3 runs to 17 residues.

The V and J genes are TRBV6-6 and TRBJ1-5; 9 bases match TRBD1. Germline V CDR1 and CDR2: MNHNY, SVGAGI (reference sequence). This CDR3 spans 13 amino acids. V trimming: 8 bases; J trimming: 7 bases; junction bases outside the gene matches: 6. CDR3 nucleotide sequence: TGTGCCAGCGAAACAGGGGGCATCCAGCCCCAGCATTTT. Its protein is CASETGGIQPQHF.

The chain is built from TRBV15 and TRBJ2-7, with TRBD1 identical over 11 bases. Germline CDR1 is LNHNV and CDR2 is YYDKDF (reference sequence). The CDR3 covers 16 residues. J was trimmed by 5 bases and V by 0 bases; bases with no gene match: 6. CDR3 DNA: TGTGCCACCAGCAGAGACCGGACAGGGGGCCTGGACGAGCAGTACTTC. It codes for CATSRDRTGGLDEQYF.

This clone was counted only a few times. CDR3 amino acids: CASSPGTGTDTQYF. Here the CDR3 DNA reads TGTGCCAGCAGCCCCGGGACAGGCACAGATACGCAGTATTTT. This chain links TRBV28 with TRBJ2-3, with 7 bases matching TRBD1. CDR1 is MDHEN and CDR2 is SYDVKM in the germline V gene. V trimming: 6 bases; J trimming: 1 base; junction bases outside the gene matches: 4. This CDR3 spans 14 amino acids.

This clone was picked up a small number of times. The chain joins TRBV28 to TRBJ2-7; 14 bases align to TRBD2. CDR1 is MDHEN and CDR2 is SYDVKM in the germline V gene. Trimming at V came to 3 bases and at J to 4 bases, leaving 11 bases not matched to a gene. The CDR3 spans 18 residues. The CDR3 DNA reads TGTGCCAGCAGTTTCCGAGGAAGGGGGACTAGCGGGAGTTACGAGCAGTACTTC. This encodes CASSFRGRGTSGSYEQYF.

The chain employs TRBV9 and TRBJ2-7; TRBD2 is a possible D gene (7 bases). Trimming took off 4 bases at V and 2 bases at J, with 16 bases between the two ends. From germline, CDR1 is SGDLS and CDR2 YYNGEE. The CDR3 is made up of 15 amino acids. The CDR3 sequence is CASSLGGHRTYEQYF. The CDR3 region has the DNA TGTGCCAGCAGCCTCGGGGGGCACAGAACCTACGAGCAGTACTTC.

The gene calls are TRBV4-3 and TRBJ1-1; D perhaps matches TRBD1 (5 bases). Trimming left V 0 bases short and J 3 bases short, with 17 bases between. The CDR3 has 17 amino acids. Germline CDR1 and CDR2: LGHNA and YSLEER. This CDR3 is CASSQDELREMDTEAFF. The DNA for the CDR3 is TGCGCCAGCAGCCAAGATGAACTCAGGGAAATGGACACTGAAGCTTTCTTT.

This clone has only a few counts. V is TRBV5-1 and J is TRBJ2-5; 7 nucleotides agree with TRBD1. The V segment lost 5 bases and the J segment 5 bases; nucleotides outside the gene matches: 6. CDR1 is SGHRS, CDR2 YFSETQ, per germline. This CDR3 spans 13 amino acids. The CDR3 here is CASRNRGQETQYF. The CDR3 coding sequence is TGCGCCAGCAGAAACAGGGGTCAGGAGACCCAGTACTTC.

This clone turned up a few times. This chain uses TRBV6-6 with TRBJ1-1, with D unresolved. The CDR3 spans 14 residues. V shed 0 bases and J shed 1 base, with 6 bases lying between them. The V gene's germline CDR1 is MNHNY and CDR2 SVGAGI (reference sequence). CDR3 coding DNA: TGTGCCAGCAGTTACTCTGACTCGAACACTGAAGCTTTCTTT. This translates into CASSYSDSNTEAFF.

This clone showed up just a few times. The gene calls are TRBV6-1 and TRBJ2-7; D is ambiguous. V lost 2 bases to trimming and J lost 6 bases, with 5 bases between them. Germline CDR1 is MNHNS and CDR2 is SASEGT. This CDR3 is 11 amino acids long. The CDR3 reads CASSEYGEQYF. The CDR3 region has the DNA TGTGCCAGCAGTGAATACGGCGAGCAGTACTTC.

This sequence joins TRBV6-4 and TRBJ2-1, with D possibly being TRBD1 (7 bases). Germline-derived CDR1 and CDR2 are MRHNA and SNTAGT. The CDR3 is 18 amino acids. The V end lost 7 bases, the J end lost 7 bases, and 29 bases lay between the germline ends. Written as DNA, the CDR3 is TGTGCCAGCAACCGAGCATCGGATCCCAGGGGGGTCTGGAATGAGCAGTTCTTC. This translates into CASNRASDPRGVWNEQFF.

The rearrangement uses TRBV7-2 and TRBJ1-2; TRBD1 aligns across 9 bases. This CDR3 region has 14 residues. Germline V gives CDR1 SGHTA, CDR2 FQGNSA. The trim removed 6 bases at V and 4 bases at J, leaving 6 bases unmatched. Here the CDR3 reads CASRPQGAGYGYTF. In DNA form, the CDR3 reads TGTGCCAGCAGGCCACAGGGGGCTGGCTATGGCTACACCTTC.

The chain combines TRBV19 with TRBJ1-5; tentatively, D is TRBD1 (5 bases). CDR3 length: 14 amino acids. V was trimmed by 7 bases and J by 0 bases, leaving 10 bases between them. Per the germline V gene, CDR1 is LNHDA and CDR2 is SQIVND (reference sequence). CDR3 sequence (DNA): TGTGCCAGTAAGACAGCTTATAGCAATCAGCCCCAGCATTTT. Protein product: CASKTAYSNQPQHF.

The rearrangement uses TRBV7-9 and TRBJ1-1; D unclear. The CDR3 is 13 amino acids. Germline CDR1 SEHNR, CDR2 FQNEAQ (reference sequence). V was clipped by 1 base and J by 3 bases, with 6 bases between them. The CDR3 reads CASSLEEDTEAFF. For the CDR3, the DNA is TGTGCCAGCAGCTTAGAAGAGGACACTGAAGCTTTCTTT.